This T cell receptor beta chain was sequenced in a study of CD8+CD57+ T cells in acquired aplastic anemia (dated by TCRdb to the late 2010s). Looking at the study overall: Extracted DNA from sorted CD4+ and CD8+ cells averaged approximately 3 ug, ranging from roughly 0.17 to 27.4 ug. For healthy donor samples, the average read count was about 10 million for CD4+ cells and 11 million to 13 million for CD8+ cells. The paper as a whole reports these results and caveats: CD8+ Simpson's diversity did not differ significantly between patients and healthy controls (P=0.060). Although under 35 CD8+ CDR3 sequences were shared by patients and controls, these sequences appeared highly expressed in patients and within the immunodominant clones of patients.

The CDR3 numbers 20 residues from cysteine through phenylalanine. This entry keeps only the CDR3 DNA: 60 bases, framed from base 1. The germline V gene provides CDR1 SQVTM and CDR2 ANQGSEA. For this chain, trimming is 6 bases at the V end and 0 bases at the J end, and the number of junction bases without a gene match is 19. This clonotype was counted a few times. Its antigen is unknown. No base qualities exist here, and no much larger clone lies one base off it. TCR repertoires of sorted CD4+ and CD8+ blood T cells from severe aplastic anemia patients and healthy subjects were deep-sequenced in the study. Ficoll-Paque density gradient centrifugation was used to isolate peripheral blood mononuclear cells. Before DNA extraction, CD4+ and CD8+ T cells were sorted by FACS or by magnetic beads. Profiling of TCR beta VDJ combinations and CDR3 sequences used genomic DNA as the template. An Illumina HiSeq 2000 was used for TCR repertoire sequencing. From the authors' description of their analysis: TRBV/TRBJ rearrangement plots, CDR3 size and DJ length profiles, and Simpson's diversity index were used to evaluate the repertoires. The most abundant DNA sequence in the deep sequencing data was taken as the immunodominant clone. CDR3 amino acid sequences were checked for sharing across subjects and were also compared against the VDJdb database and published repertoires. TCRdb passed the public sequencing reads through fastp at Q25 and MiXCR, retaining productive beta sequences. Records with the same CDR3 protein are collapsed into one entry carrying the most frequent genes and DNA. It is TCRdb's table, rather than the study itself, that gives the V and J calls and clone size. The sample profile shows around 230,000 distinct CDR3 sequences; under 65% of them were found once. Of the sample, approximately 30% falls within the top ten clones.

The rearrangement joined TRBV29-1 to TRBJ2-6; TRBD2 matches 8 bases in the middle. The specimen was sorted CD4+, CD8+, or CD8+CD57+ T cells (not recorded which) from PBMCs. The TCR sequence derives from a human donor in good health. The encoded CDR3 is CSVPAGEMRGAFSGANVLTF. The nucleotide sequence is given as TGCAGCGTCCCAGCAGGGGAGATGCGGGGGGCCTTCTCTGGGGCCAACGTCCTGACTTTC.